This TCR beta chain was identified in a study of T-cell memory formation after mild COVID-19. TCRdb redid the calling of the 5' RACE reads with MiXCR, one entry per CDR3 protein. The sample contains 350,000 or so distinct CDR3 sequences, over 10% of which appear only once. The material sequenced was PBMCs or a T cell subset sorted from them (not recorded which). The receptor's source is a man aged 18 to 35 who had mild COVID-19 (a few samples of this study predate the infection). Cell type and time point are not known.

CDR3 residues: CASSTRSSGGARRGYNEQFF. The CDR3 DNA reads TGCGCCAGCAGCACCAGATCTAGCGGGGGGGCCAGGCGCGGCTACAATGAGCAGTTCTTC. The V and J genes are TRBV5-1 and TRBJ2-1; 12 nucleotides align to TRBD2. Germline V gene lookup returns CDR1 SGHRS and CDR2 YFSETQ. This CDR3 is 20 amino acids long. J was trimmed by 3 bases and V by 4 bases; bases with no gene match: 17.